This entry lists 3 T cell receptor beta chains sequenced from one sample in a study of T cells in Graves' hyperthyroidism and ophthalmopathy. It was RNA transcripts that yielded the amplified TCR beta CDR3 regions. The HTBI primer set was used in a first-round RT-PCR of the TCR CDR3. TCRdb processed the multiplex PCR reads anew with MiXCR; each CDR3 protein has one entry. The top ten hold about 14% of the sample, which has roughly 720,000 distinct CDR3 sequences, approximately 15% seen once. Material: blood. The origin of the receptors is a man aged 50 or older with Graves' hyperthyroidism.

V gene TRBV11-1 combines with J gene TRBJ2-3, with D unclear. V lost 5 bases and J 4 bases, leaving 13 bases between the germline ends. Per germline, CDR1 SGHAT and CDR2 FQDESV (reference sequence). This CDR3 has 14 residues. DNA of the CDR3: TGTGCCAGCAGCCCCGGGCAGAGCGCAGATACGCAGTATTTT. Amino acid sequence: CASSPGQSADTQYF. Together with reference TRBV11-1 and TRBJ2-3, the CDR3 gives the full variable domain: EAEVAQSPRYKITEKSQAVAFWCDPISGHATLYWYRQILGQGPELLVQFQDESVVDDSQLPKDRFSAERLKGVDSTLKIQPAELGDSAMYLCASSPGQSADTQYFGPGTRLTVL.

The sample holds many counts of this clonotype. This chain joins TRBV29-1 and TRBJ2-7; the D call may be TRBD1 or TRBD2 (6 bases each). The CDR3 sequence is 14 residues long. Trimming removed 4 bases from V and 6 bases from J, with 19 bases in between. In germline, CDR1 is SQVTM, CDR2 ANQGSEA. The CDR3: CSVGAGQMGAEQYF. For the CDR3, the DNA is TGCAGCGTTGGGGCGGGACAAATGGGAGCCGAGCAGTACTTC.

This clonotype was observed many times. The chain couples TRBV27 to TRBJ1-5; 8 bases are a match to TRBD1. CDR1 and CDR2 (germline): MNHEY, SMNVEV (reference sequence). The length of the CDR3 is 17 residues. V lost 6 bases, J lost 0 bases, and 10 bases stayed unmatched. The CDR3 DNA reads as TGTGCCAGCAGACCGGGACAGGTCCCCTTTAGCAATCAGCCCCAGCATTTT. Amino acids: CASRPGQVPFSNQPQHF.